This T cell receptor (beta chain) was sequenced for a study of blood T cells in healthy people across ages. Only a few counts were recorded for this clonotype. Every sample had a minimum of 6.5 million PBMCs isolated. CDR1 and CDR2 from the germline V gene are DFQATT and SNEGSKA (reference sequence). V lost 0 bases and J lost 4, with 10 bases in between. CDR3 length: 13 residues. The use of a sample-barcoded 5' primer and a J-beta primer mix characterized a second PCR of roughly 6 to 11 cycles. Template switching added a 12-random-nucleotide identifier to every cDNA molecule. TCRdb passed the 5' RACE reads through MiXCR, listing each CDR3 protein once. The table records 1,800,000 or so distinct CDR3 sequences, 39% of them present only once.

Sample: blood. The TCR was taken from a human donor in good health. The rearrangement joins TRBV20-1 to TRBJ2-7; no reliable D call. The CDR3 is CSARDRREYEQYF. As DNA, the CDR3 is TGCAGTGCTAGAGATCGGAGAGAATACGAGCAGTACTTC.